This is a list of T cell receptor beta chains from one sample in a study of tumor and adjacent non-tumor tissue in lung cancer. One entry per CDR3 protein, called by TCRdb with MiXCR from the multiplex PCR reads. The sample contains some 73,000 distinct CDR3 sequences, 65% to 85% of which appear only once. The sequencing sample was made of distant non-tumor lung tissue. The receptor set was obtained from a man aged 55 to 69 with non-small cell lung cancer. Both conserved end residues are part of each CDR3. D genes are given only for firm matches. Some rows mark clone size as missing; the rest say once, few, many or name a class of expanded clone.

v_call: TRBV11-3; d_call: TRBD2; j_call: TRBJ2-5; cdr3_length: 15; clone_size: NA; cdr3_aa: CASSIGLAGAETQYF; cdr3_nt: TGTGCCAGCAGCATCGGACTAGCGGGGGCGGAGACCCAGTACTTC
v_call: TRBV5-6; d_call: TRBD1; j_call: TRBJ2-3; cdr3_length: 16; clone_size: once; cdr3_aa: CASSLGTGASTDTKYF; cdr3_nt: TGTGCCAGCAGCCTGGGGACAGGGGCTAGCACAGATACGAAGTATTTT
v_call: TRBV11-3; d_call: NA; j_call: TRBJ2-2; cdr3_length: 15; clone_size: NA; cdr3_aa: CASSLVGGSTGELFF; cdr3_nt: TGTGCCAGCAGCCTGGTAGGGGGGAGCACCGGGGAGCTGTTTTTT
v_call: TRBV11-2; d_call: NA; j_call: TRBJ1-1; cdr3_length: 16; clone_size: once; cdr3_aa: CASSLQVPNMNTEAFF; cdr3_nt: TGTGCCAGCAGCTTACAGGTGCCCAACATGAACACTGAAGCTTTCTTT
v_call: TRBV29-1; d_call: TRBD1; j_call: TRBJ2-7; cdr3_length: 16; clone_size: NA; cdr3_aa: CSVQTQTGGEEEEQYF; cdr3_nt: TGTAGCGTTCAAACCCAGACAGGGGGTGAAGAAGAGGAGCAGTACTTC
v_call: TRBV6-5; d_call: TRBD2; j_call: TRBJ2-7; cdr3_length: 16; clone_size: NA; cdr3_aa: CASSYSGTRGLGEQYF; cdr3_nt: TGTGCCAGCAGTTACTCAGGGACTAGAGGGCTGGGGGAGCAGTACTTC
v_call: TRBV20-1; d_call: NA; j_call: TRBJ2-4; cdr3_length: 19; clone_size: medium-sized; cdr3_aa: CSARAVDRALQVAKNIQYF; cdr3_nt: TGCAGTGCTAGAGCCGTCGACCGGGCCCTACAGGTGGCCAAAAACATTCAGTACTTC
v_call: TRBV11-2; d_call: NA; j_call: TRBJ2-7; cdr3_length: 14; clone_size: NA; cdr3_aa: CASSVLHSSYGQYF; cdr3_nt: TGTGCCAGCAGTGTACTGCACAGCTCCTACGGGCAGTACTTC
v_call: TRBV11-3; d_call: NA; j_call: TRBJ2-2; cdr3_length: 18; clone_size: NA; cdr3_aa: CTSSQAGFRPRGTGELFF; cdr3_nt: TGTACCAGCAGCCAAGCGGGTTTCCGACCCCGAGGGACCGGGGAGCTGTTTTTT
v_call: TRBV11-1; d_call: TRBD1; j_call: TRBJ2-5; cdr3_length: 15; clone_size: NA; cdr3_aa: CVSSTFHRGKETQYF; cdr3_nt: TGTGTCAGCAGCACCTTCCACAGGGGGAAAGAGACCCAGTACTTC